These 21 T cell receptor beta chains were all obtained from the same sample, sequenced in a study of T-cell memory formation after mild COVID-19. TCRdb independently ran MiXCR on the 5' RACE reads; one entry per CDR3 protein. The sample carries around 300,000 distinct CDR3 sequences, roughly 18% recorded once. Sequencing was done on a sample of PBMCs or a T cell subset sorted from them (not recorded which). The receptors come from a man between 18 and 35 years old who had mild COVID-19 (a few samples of this study predate the infection). Cell type and time point are not known.

The table lists this clonotype with a few counts. CDR3 sequence: CASSLAPEESLFF. The CDR3 DNA follows: TGCGCCAGCAGCTTGGCCCCAGAGGAATCGCTGTTTTTT. This rearrangement joins TRBV5-1 to TRBJ1-4; D is undetermined. Trimming shortened V by 0 bases and J by 14 bases, and 14 bases separated the two germline ends. This CDR3 has 13 residues. Germline values: CDR1 SGHRS, CDR2 YFSETQ.

The table lists this clonotype with a few counts. V gene TRBV10-3 combines with J gene TRBJ2-2; D gene unclear. Germline lookup yields CDR1 ENHRY and CDR2 SYGVKD. Between the trimmed V and J ends, which lost 4 bases and 6 bases, there was a span of 12 bases. This CDR3 is 14 amino acids long. CDR3 sequence (DNA): TGTGCCATCAGTGCCAGACCTGGGGCCGGGGAGCTGTTTTTT. Its protein is CAISARPGAGELFF.

This clonotype was observed at least ten times. The V and J genes are TRBV6-4 and TRBJ2-1, with 7 bases matching TRBD1. V lost 5 bases and J lost 5; bases outside the gene matches: 3. Germline CDR1 and CDR2: MRHNA and SNTAGT. The CDR3 is 13 residues long. The CDR3 DNA is TGTGCCAGCAGTACAGGGGCCCACAATGAGCAGTTCTTC. This sequence encodes CASSTGAHNEQFF.

This clonotype was seen only a few times. The chain recombines TRBV4-1 with TRBJ2-7, with TRBD2 matching over 9 bases. The CDR3 is 16 residues long. V lost 4 bases to trimming and J lost 6 bases; unmatched junction nucleotides: 13. The germline V gene encodes CDR1 MGHRA and CDR2 YSYEKL. The CDR3 sequence: CASSPRPSGEFGEQYF. The CDR3, as DNA: TGCGCCAGCAGCCCTAGACCTAGCGGGGAGTTCGGCGAGCAGTACTTC.

V gene TRBV12-3 or TRBV12-4 combines with J gene TRBJ2-3; D might be TRBD2 (6 bases). The CDR3 extends over 16 amino acids. Trimming took 8 bases from V and 2 from J, leaving 20 bases between them. The CDR3 is CASAVGRTKSTDTQYF. The CDR3 DNA is TGTGCCAGCGCCGTCGGGAGAACTAAGTCCACAGATACGCAGTATTTT.

This clonotype was picked up a small number of times. The rearrangement uses TRBV5-1 and TRBJ1-2; weak D call: TRBD1 (6 bases). The CDR3 spans 13 residues. The V and J ends lost 4 bases and 8 bases respectively, with 15 bases between them. Per germline, CDR1 SGHRS and CDR2 YFSETQ. CDR3 bases: TGCGCCAGCAGCACAGGGACGGGCAACGGCTACACCTTC. It yields the protein CASSTGTGNGYTF. The whole variable domain, filled in from reference TRBV5-1 and TRBJ1-2, reads KAGVTQTPRYLIKTRGQQVTLSCSPISGHRSVSWYQQTPGQGLQFLFEYFSETQRNKGNFPGRFSGRQFSNSRSEMNVSTLELGDSALYLCASSTGTGNGYTFGSGTRLTVV.

The genes are TRBV6-2 or TRBV6-3 and TRBJ1-1, with D possibly TRBD1 on 6 matching bases. Trimming left V 7 bases short and J 4 bases short, with 16 bases between. Per the germline V gene, CDR1 is MNHEY and CDR2 is SVGEGT. The CDR3 is 14 residues long. CDR3 in DNA: TGTGCCAGCAAGGGTAACAGGGCCCTCACTGAAGCTTTCTTT. This gives the protein CASKGNRALTEAFF.

A word on this clonotype: An end of the junction does not agree with germline; a read error may underlie this. The V and J genes are TRBV7-2 and TRBJ2-5; either TRBD1 or TRBD2 may fit D (5 bases each). Germline V lookup: CDR1 SGHTA, CDR2 FQGNSA. The CDR3 sequence is 14 residues long. The CDR3 region is CASSLQSSRVTRYF. In nucleotides, the CDR3 is TGTGCCAGCAGCTTACAGTCTAGCAGGGTGACCCGGTACTTC.

This clonotype was counted between two and nine times. This chain links TRBV28 with TRBJ2-3; D unresolved. CDR3 length: 15 residues. CDR1 and CDR2 from the germline V gene are MDHEN and SYDVKM. V lost 4 bases to trimming and J lost 7 bases, with 18 bases between them. CDR3 bases: TGTGCCAGCAGTTCCACCGGGTCACACACCAATACGCAGTATTTT. It specifies CASSSTGSHTNTQYF.

This clonotype was counted only a few times. The chain couples TRBV4-2 to TRBJ2-3; D unresolved. This CDR3 contains 12 residues. Trimming removed 0 bases at V and 10 bases at J, with 8 bases between. The germline gives CDR1 LGHNA, CDR2 YNFKEQ. The CDR3 DNA follows: TGTGCCAGCAGCCAAGAAGGTTTCGCGCAGTATTTT. This gives the protein CASSQEGFAQYF.

V usage is TRBV6-1 and J usage is TRBJ2-7, with 7 bases identical to TRBD1. J was trimmed by 0 bases and V by 6 bases; bases with no gene match: 8. The germline CDR1 and CDR2 sequences are MNHNS and SASEGT. The CDR3 loop spans 15 amino acids. CDR3 sequence (DNA): TGTGCCAGCAGAAGCCAGGGGGTGAACTCCTACGAGCAGTACGTC. Translated, it gives CASRSQGVNSYEQYV.

CDR3 bases: TGTGCCAGCAGCTTAGGGGGGGGCAAGACTGAAGCTTTCTTT. It translates to CASSLGGGKTEAFF. The V call is TRBV7-9, the J call TRBJ1-1; D is possibly TRBD1 (6 bases). This CDR3 has 14 residues. V was cut by 1 base and J by 5 bases, with 11 bases left in between. Germline CDR1 SEHNR, CDR2 FQNEAQ (reference sequence).

The V and J genes are TRBV20-1 and TRBJ2-7; the match to TRBD1 covers 7 bases. Germline lookup yields CDR1 DFQATT and CDR2 SNEGSKA (reference sequence). V gave up 0 bases and J gave up 6 bases; unmatched junction bases: 11. The CDR3 has 15 amino acids. In DNA form, the CDR3 reads TGCAGTGCTAGAGATGATTCGACAGGGATTCGCGAGCAGTACTTC. It yields the protein CSARDDSTGIREQYF.

The V and J genes are TRBV5-1 and TRBJ2-3, with unresolved D. The V end was cut by 4 bases, the J end by 0 bases, with 9 bases between. This CDR3 region has 14 residues. Germline CDR1 is SGHRS and CDR2 is YFSETQ. The CDR3 coding sequence is TGCGCCAGCAGCGCCTTTCCTAGCACAGATACGCAGTATTTT. Translating gives CASSAFPSTDTQYF.

This chain connects TRBV4-1 to TRBJ1-1; tentatively, D is TRBD1 (5 bases). The CDR3 consists of 13 residues. The V and J ends lost 1 base and 11 bases respectively, with 14 bases between them. CDR1 is MGHRA, CDR2 YSYEKL, per germline. CDR3 loop: CASSQVLGQAAFF. CDR3 nucleotides: TGCGCCAGCAGCCAAGTATTGGGGCAGGCGGCTTTCTTT.

This clonotype turned up a few times. V usage is TRBV7-6 and J usage is TRBJ1-1, with TRBD1 as a possible D gene (5 bases). Germline V gene data show CDR1 as SGHVS and CDR2 as FNYEAQ. CDR3 length equals 15 residues. V lost 7 bases, J lost 0 bases, and 15 bases lay in between. Written as DNA, the CDR3 is TGTGCCAGCACCATGGGGGGGATCATGAACACTGAAGCTTTCTTT. Translating gives CASTMGGIMNTEAFF.

A few counts support this clonotype. This chain connects TRBV14 to TRBJ2-7; no definite D call. V lost 0 bases and J lost 1, with 7 bases in between. Germline values: CDR1 SGHDN, CDR2 FVKESK. The CDR3 has 14 residues. The DNA for the CDR3 is TGTGCCAGCAGCCAAGAGTACATTTCCTACGAGCAGTACTTC. It is translated as CASSQEYISYEQYF.

In its sample, this clonotype was seen a few times. This chain links TRBV9 with TRBJ2-5; D is unresolved. CDR3 length: 13 amino acids. Germline CDR1 SGDLS, CDR2 YYNGEE. The V and J ends lost 3 bases and 0 bases respectively, with 6 bases between them. CDR3 protein: CASSAGDQETQYF. Here the CDR3 DNA reads TGTGCCAGCAGCGCAGGCGACCAAGAGACCCAGTACTTC.

The CDR3 DNA follows: TGTGCCACCAGCAGAGATCGGTGGGGAGGGGCCACTGAAGCTTTCTTT. Translating it yields CATSRDRWGGATEAFF. V usage is TRBV15 and J usage is TRBJ1-1; D is perhaps TRBD1 (5 bases). Trimming stripped 0 bases from V and 4 bases from J, with 15 bases between. CDR3 length: 16 amino acids. The V gene's germline CDR1 is LNHNV and CDR2 YYDKDF (reference sequence).

CDR3 sequence: CRPHREPYEQYV. The CDR3 bases are TGCAGGCCACACAGGGAGCCCTACGAGCAGTACGTC. This chain links TRBV20-1 with TRBJ2-7; a possible D gene is TRBD1 (6 bases). CDR1 is DFQATT and CDR2 is SNEGSKA in the germline V gene (reference sequence). The CDR3 spans 12 residues.

This clonotype was detected a few times. The chain carries TRBV20-1 and TRBJ1-2; unclear D gene. CDR1 is DFQATT and CDR2 is SNEGSKA in the germline V gene (reference sequence). V was trimmed by 2 bases and J by 8 bases, leaving 18 bases between them. This CDR3 has 14 residues. Here the CDR3 DNA reads TGCAGTGCTAGACCCCAAAGGAAGGATCGCGGCTACACCTTC. Its translation is CSARPQRKDRGYTF.